The next 20 T cell receptor beta chains were all read from a single sample in a study of blood T cell repertoires in COVID-19. The protocol was immunoSEQ multiplex PCR, while the TCRdb copy is restricted to in-frame clones and leaves out a portion. Of some 130,000 clones in the sample, about 72% were seen once. The specimen sequenced was peripheral blood. The origin of the receptors is a man aged 55 to 70 who had recovered from COVID-19.

A note on this clone: An end of the junction does not agree with germline; a read error may underlie this. The chain links TRBV4-2 to TRBJ1-5, with 7 bases fitting TRBD1. Germline V gives CDR1 LGHNA, CDR2 YNFKEQ. This CDR3 contains 15 residues. The CDR3 here is CASSQDFRGDQPQHF. The CDR3 DNA is TGTGCCAGCAGTCAAGATTTCAGGGGGGATCAGCCCCAGCATTTT.

The chain is built from TRBV29-1 and TRBJ1-4; D might be TRBD1 (5 bases). The germline V gene encodes CDR1 SQVTM and CDR2 ANQGSEA. The CDR3 length is 12 residues. V lost 4 bases and J 4 bases, leaving 7 bases between the germline ends. The CDR3 sequence is CSVGGGNEKLFF. The CDR3 DNA reads TGCAGCGTTGGGGGGGGTAATGAAAAACTGTTTTTT. The variable domain in full, with the rest retrieved from reference TRBV29-1 and TRBJ1-4, is SAVISQKPSRDICQRGTSLTIQCQVDSQVTMMFWYRQQPGQSLTLIATANQGSEATYESGFVIDKFPISRPNLTFSTLTVSNMSPEDSSIYLCSVGGGNEKLFFGSGTQLSVL.

The chain combines TRBV7-2 with TRBJ2-3; no definite D call. The length of the CDR3 is 15 residues. The germline V gene encodes CDR1 SGHTA and CDR2 FQGNSA. V was trimmed by 6 bases and J by 0 bases, leaving 13 bases between them. The DNA for the CDR3 is TGTGCCAGCAGTTCCCGTTCCCTCAGCACAGATACGCAGTATTTT. Translated: CASSSRSLSTDTQYF.

This clone was observed a single time. The chain combines TRBV28 with TRBJ1-4; D is ambiguous. CDR1 MDHEN and CDR2 SYDVKM come from the germline V gene. Trimming took 3 bases from V and 0 from J, leaving 11 bases between them. The CDR3 contains 16 residues. The DNA of the CDR3 is TGTGCCAGCAGTTTTAGCCTTGCGGCAACTAATGAAAAACTGTTTTTT. Translating it yields CASSFSLAATNEKLFF.

The rearrangement uses TRBV19 and TRBJ2-2; D perhaps matches TRBD2 (6 bases). Germline CDR1 reads LNHDA; CDR2 reads SQIVND (reference sequence). V lost 8 bases to trimming and J lost 4 bases, with 20 bases between them. The CDR3 is made up of 16 amino acids. CDR3 amino acids: CASLHPGQEGTGELFF. DNA for the CDR3: TGTGCCAGTCTTCACCCAGGGCAGGAGGGCACCGGGGAGCTGTTTTTT.

The chain uses TRBV5-6 and TRBJ2-7; D possibly corresponds to TRBD2 (5 bases). This CDR3 is built from 14 residues. Germline assignment: CDR1 SGHDT and CDR2 YYEEEE. Between the trimmed V and J ends, which lost 2 bases and 0 bases, there was a span of 9 bases. In DNA, the CDR3 is TGTGCCAGCAGCTTTCAGCTAGCCTCCTACGAGCAGTACTTC. Protein sequence: CASSFQLASYEQYF.

The chain joins TRBV28 to TRBJ1-2; 10 bases align to TRBD1. The V gene's germline CDR1 is MDHEN and CDR2 SYDVKM. This CDR3 spans 16 amino acids. The ends lost 5 bases at V and 2 bases at J; junction bases unmatched: 8. CDR3 nucleotides: TGTGCCAGCAGTCCTCCTGGACAGGGGGAGAACTATGGCTACACCTTC. Translation: CASSPPGQGENYGYTF.

This sequence joins TRBV12-3 or TRBV12-4 and TRBJ1-2; maybe TRBD1 (5 bases). CDR3 size: 13 residues. Trimming stripped 8 bases from V and 0 bases from J, with 10 bases between. In nucleotides, the CDR3 is TGTGCCAGCCTCGGGGGAGCTAACTATGGCTACACCTTC. Amino acid sequence: CASLGGANYGYTF.

The CDR3 coding sequence is TGTGCCAGCAGCTTAGATCGGTCCGTTGAGACCCAGTACTTC. Translated, it gives CASSLDRSVETQYF. The chain has TRBV11-2 and TRBJ2-5; D gene ambiguous. The CDR3 sequence is 14 residues long. The V and J ends lost 0 bases and 5 bases respectively, with 10 bases between them. Germline V gene lookup returns CDR1 SGHAT and CDR2 FQNNGV. The full variable domain, its missing parts supplied by reference TRBV11-2 and TRBJ2-5, is EAGVAQSPRYKIIEKRQSVAFWCNPISGHATLYWYQQILGQGPKLLIQFQNNGVVDDSQLPKDRFSAERLKGVDSTLKIQPAKLEDSAVYLCASSLDRSVETQYFGPGTRLLVL.

The chain is built from TRBV6-5 and TRBJ2-2; D is unclear. The CDR3 extends over 14 amino acids. Trimming took off 7 bases at V and 1 base at J, with 10 bases between the two ends. Germline V lookup: CDR1 MNHEY, CDR2 SVGAGI. CDR3 nucleotide sequence: TGTGCCAGCATGCCCAACAGGAACACCGGGGAGCTGTTTTTT. This encodes CASMPNRNTGELFF.

CDR3 sequence (DNA): TGTGCCAGCAGCCCCTACGGGCGGGAGCTGTACGAGCAGTACTTC. Protein: CASSPYGRELYEQYF. The genes are TRBV14 and TRBJ2-7, with 7 nucleotides matching TRBD2. CDR3 length: 15 residues. Germline-derived CDR1 and CDR2 are SGHDN and FVKESK. Trimming removed 4 bases from V and 4 bases from J; junction bases left unmatched: 10.

This clone appeared a few times. J is TRBJ1-4 and V is TRBV28; TRBD1 matches 8 bases. The CDR3 loop spans 16 amino acids. The germline CDR1 and CDR2 sequences are MDHEN and SYDVKM. Unmatched junction bases numbered 12, after V lost 4 bases and J lost 8 bases. CDR3 nucleotide sequence: TGTGCCAGCAGTTCCCCGCACCAGGGGGCGGAAGAAAAACTGTTTTTT. Encoded protein: CASSSPHQGAEEKLFF. Filled out from reference TRBV28 and TRBJ1-4, the complete variable domain reads DVKVTQSSRYLVKRTGEKVFLECVQDMDHENMFWYRQDPGLGLRLIYFSYDVKMKEKGDIPEGYSVSREKKERFSLILESASTNQTSMYLCASSSPHQGAEEKLFFGSGTQLSVL.

This chain links TRBV29-1 with TRBJ2-7; D is perhaps TRBD1 (6 bases). Trimming took 6 bases from V and 5 from J, leaving 17 bases between them. The CDR3 loop spans 13 amino acids. CDR1 and CDR2 (germline): SQVTM, ANQGSEA. CDR3 bases: TGCAGCGTCGTTGGACAGCGCGGTCACGAGCAGTACTTC. This translates into CSVVGQRGHEQYF.

The chain is built from TRBV7-8 and TRBJ2-7; 7 bases agree with TRBD2. The ends lost 2 bases at V and 6 bases at J; junction bases unmatched: 19. Germline V CDR1 and CDR2: SGHVS, FQNEAQ. This CDR3 is built from 18 residues. CDR3 DNA: TGTGCCAGCAGCTTAAGTGGAAGGGTACGTAGGGACTATCGCGAGCAGTACTTC. Its translation is CASSLSGRVRRDYREQYF.

The chain has TRBV6-5 and TRBJ1-2; TRBD1 is a possible D gene (6 bases). This CDR3 has 13 residues. CDR1 and CDR2 (germline): MNHEY, SVGAGI. V lost 7 bases to trimming and J lost 2 bases, with 11 bases between them. The CDR3 DNA follows: TGTGCCAGCACGGGGACAAGCAACTATGGCTACACCTTC. Translating gives CASTGTSNYGYTF.

This chain joins TRBV6-6 and TRBJ2-2; TRBD1 aligns across 8 bases. Looked up from germline, CDR1 is MNHNY and CDR2 is SVGAGI (reference sequence). This CDR3 spans 17 amino acids. With V trimmed by 5 bases and J by 4 bases, 12 bases remained unmatched. The CDR3 region has the DNA TGTGCCAGCAGTCCTAATTCAGGGGGCTGGGGCACCGGGGAGCTGTTTTTT. It is translated as CASSPNSGGWGTGELFF.

The gene calls are TRBV28 and TRBJ1-2, with a weak D call TRBD1 (5 bases). CDR3 length equals 13 residues. V was clipped by 1 base and J by 5 bases, with 8 bases between them. The germline V gene encodes CDR1 MDHEN and CDR2 SYDVKM. DNA of the CDR3: TGTGCCAGCAGTTTATCGGGGACTTATGGCTACACCTTC. Its protein is CASSLSGTYGYTF.

The chain has TRBV10-2 and TRBJ1-6; D remains ambiguous. CDR3 length equals 17 residues. From germline, CDR1 is WSHSY and CDR2 SAAADI. Deletions cut 0 bases from V and 1 base from J, with 10 bases between. In DNA form, the CDR3 reads TGCGCCAGCAGTGAGTCGATCCCCGGTTCCTATAATTCACCCCTCCACTTT. Its translation: CASSESIPGSYNSPLHF.

J is TRBJ2-7 and V is TRBV30, with 12 bases lining up with TRBD1. V lost 5 bases and J lost 12; bases outside the gene matches: 14. Germline V gives CDR1 GTSNPN, CDR2 SVGIG (reference sequence). The CDR3 runs to 14 residues. The CDR3 region has the DNA TGTGCCTGGCGCATAATGGGACAGGGGGCTCCCCTGTACTTC. Translated: CAWRIMGQGAPLYF.

The V call is TRBV6-5, the J call TRBJ1-2; D not certain. V lost 2 bases and J lost 2, with 12 bases in between. Per the germline V gene, CDR1 is MNHEY and CDR2 is SVGAGI. The CDR3 is 15 residues long. DNA for the CDR3: TGTGCCAGCAGTTACGGCATACAGACGAACTATGGCTACACCTTC. Translated, it gives CASSYGIQTNYGYTF.